A single T cell receptor beta chain is shown here with its context. Its cognate antigen is unknown. The method was immunoSEQ multiplex PCR; TCRdb's version includes in-frame clones alone and lacks a portion of them. The sample shows 26,000 or so clones, more than 90% of them seen only once. From germline, CDR1 is SGHVS and CDR2 FQNEAQ. The V and J ends lost 3 bases and 0 bases, in that order; junction bases with no gene match: 7. The CDR3 sequence is 18 residues long. The sample is drawn from a study of T cell clonotyping in hematopoietic cell transplantation. Regarding the study as a whole: CD4 and CD8 repertoire contributions could not be separated without sorting. Higher Inverse Simpson Index values in graft donor and pretransplant recipient predicted broader posttransplant TCR diversity. Few recipient clonotypes overlapped donors; over 97% were de novo at given depth. Recipient TCR diversity dropped after transplant; expanded clonotypes rose from day 30 to 180.

The receptor's source is a man aged 45-65 years in good health. Some clones in this sample may be carry-over from other donors' samples. V usage is TRBV7-8 and J usage is TRBJ2-6; TRBD1 matches 8 bases. Sequencing input: peripheral blood mononuclear cells. Here the CDR3 reads CASSFRGLTDSGANVLTF. CDR3 DNA: TGTGCCAGCAGCTTCAGGGGGCTAACTGACTCTGGGGCCAACGTCCTGACTTTC.